One and the same sample provided the 22 T cell receptor beta chains below, sequenced in a study of blood T cell repertoires in COVID-19. Clones were read by immunoSEQ multiplex PCR, and TCRdb kept only the in-frame ones, dropping some. The table lists tens of thousands of clones, around 92% of them singletons. The sequenced sample was peripheral blood. The receptors here all came from a woman older than 75 with acute or convalescent COVID-19.

The chain recombines TRBV4-3 with TRBJ2-6, with 10 bases matching TRBD2. Germline CDR1 and CDR2: LGHNA and YSLEER. Losses at the gene ends were 3 bases for V and 0 bases for J; bases not matched to a gene: 8. The CDR3 runs to 19 residues. As DNA, the CDR3 is TGCGCCAGCAGCCACCTTCCGGGACTAGCGCCCTCTGGGGCCAACGTCCTGACTTTC. Protein sequence: CASSHLPGLAPSGANVLTF.

The rearrangement joins TRBV2 to TRBJ1-6, with TRBD1 matching over 8 bases. CDR1 and CDR2 from the germline V gene are SNHLY and FYNNEI. The CDR3 has 15 residues. After removal of 6 bases from V and 5 bases from J, the junction contained 6 bases not matched to a gene. CDR3 residues: CASRPTGVDNSPLHF. The CDR3 DNA reads as TGTGCCAGCAGGCCGACAGGGGTGGATAATTCACCCCTCCACTTT. The complete variable domain, with remaining parts taken from reference TRBV2 and TRBJ1-6, reads EPEVTQTPSHQVTQMGQEVILRCVPISNHLYFYWYRQILGQKVEFLVSFYNNEISEKSEIFDDQFSVERPDGSNFTLKIRSTKLEDSAMYFCASRPTGVDNSPLHFGNGTRLTVT.

V gene TRBV10-3 combines with J gene TRBJ2-7; TRBD2 is a possible D gene (7 bases). This CDR3 spans 17 amino acids. Trimming shortened V by 2 bases and J by 0 bases, and 17 bases separated the two germline ends. Germline V lookup: CDR1 ENHRY, CDR2 SYGVKD. In nucleotides, the CDR3 is TGTGCCATCAGTGAGGAGGGACGGGGGGCAAGCTCCTACGAGCAGTACTTC. Its protein product is CAISEEGRGASSYEQYF.

The chain carries TRBV5-1 and TRBJ1-1; 7 bases are a match to TRBD1. CDR1 SGHRS and CDR2 YFSETQ come from the germline V gene. V gave up 4 bases and J gave up 3 bases; unmatched junction bases: 6. CDR3 length: 14 amino acids. CDR3 region: CASSRDRADTEAFF. Here the CDR3 DNA reads TGCGCCAGCAGCCGCGACAGGGCGGACACTGAAGCTTTCTTT.

The chain is built from TRBV27 and TRBJ2-7, with D perhaps TRBD2 (6 bases). The V end lost 6 bases, the J end lost 1 base, and 13 bases lay between the germline ends. CDR1 and CDR2 (germline): MNHEY, SMNVEV (reference sequence). The CDR3 is 14 amino acids. The CDR3 DNA is TGTGCCAGCAGGCGTTCCGGGGGATCCTACGAGCAGTACTTC. Protein: CASRRSGGSYEQYF.

The V and J genes are TRBV7-2 and TRBJ2-1, with 13 bases identical to TRBD2. CDR3 length: 15 residues. J gave up 13 bases and V 3 bases, and 9 bases lay outside the gene matches. CDR1 is SGHTA and CDR2 is FQGNSA in the germline V gene. The DNA for the CDR3 is TGTGCCAGCAGCTTCCGACTAGCGGGGGGACCACTACAGTTCTTC. Residues: CASSFRLAGGPLQFF.

The chain employs TRBV5-4 and TRBJ2-5; D remains ambiguous. In germline, CDR1 is SGHNT, CDR2 YYREEE (reference sequence). The length of the CDR3 is 13 residues. Trimming left V 3 bases short and J 2 bases short, with 8 bases between. Written as DNA, the CDR3 is TGTGCCAGCAGCTCGGCGGTGCAAGAGACCCAGTACTTC. Residues: CASSSAVQETQYF. The full variable domain, its missing parts supplied by reference TRBV5-4 and TRBJ2-5, is ETGVTQSPTHLIKTRGQQVTLRCSSQSGHNTVSWYQQALGQGPQFIFQYYREEENGRGNFPPRFSGLQFPNYSSELNVNALELDDSALYLCASSSAVQETQYFGPGTRLLVL.

The chain couples TRBV10-3 to TRBJ2-5; 7 bases align to TRBD1. Germline CDR1 and CDR2: ENHRY and SYGVKD. The CDR3 runs to 13 residues. V lost 8 bases to trimming and J lost 5 bases; unmatched junction nucleotides: 8. DNA of the CDR3: TGTGCCATCGGCTCAAGGGGGCTGGAGACCCAGTACTTC. Its translation is CAIGSRGLETQYF.

The chain couples TRBV7-2 to TRBJ1-3; perhaps TRBD1 as D (6 bases). The germline V gene encodes CDR1 SGHTA and CDR2 FQGNSA. V was cut by 5 bases and J by 4 bases, with 12 bases left in between. The CDR3 is 14 residues long. The CDR3 nucleotides are TGTGCCAGCAGCCCCTGGACAGCCGGAAACACCATATATTTT. Translating gives CASSPWTAGNTIYF.

The rearrangement joins TRBV3-1 (or the pseudogene TRBV3-2) to TRBJ1-6; 7 bases map to TRBD1. With V trimmed by 2 bases and J by 8 bases, 3 bases remained unmatched. Germline lookup yields CDR1 LGHDT and CDR2 YNNKEL (reference sequence). This CDR3 has 14 amino acids. CDR3 DNA sequence: TGTGCCAGCAGCCAAAGACAGGGAGATTCACCCCTCCACTTT. Protein sequence: CASSQRQGDSPLHF.

The rearrangement joins TRBV5-1 to TRBJ2-3, with a possible D match to TRBD1 (6 bases). V was trimmed by 3 bases and J by 2 bases, leaving 16 bases between them. From germline, CDR1 is SGHRS and CDR2 YFSETQ. The CDR3 extends over 16 amino acids. The CDR3 loop is CASSYDAGATTDTQYF. The CDR3 region has the DNA TGCGCCAGCAGCTATGATGCAGGGGCGACCACAGATACGCAGTATTTT.

This chain joins TRBV18 and TRBJ1-1; D ambiguous. This CDR3 contains 16 residues. Trimming took 2 bases from V and 0 from J, leaving 13 bases between them. Germline-derived CDR1 and CDR2 are KGHSH and LQKENI. The CDR3 sequence is CASSPYLGDVNTEAFF. The CDR3 DNA is TGTGCCAGCTCACCATACCTGGGAGACGTGAACACTGAAGCTTTCTTT.

The chain carries TRBV4-3 and TRBJ1-4, with D maybe TRBD1 (6 bases). Trimming cost V 4 bases and J 4 bases, with 13 bases left between them. Germline lookup yields CDR1 LGHNA and CDR2 YSLEER. The CDR3 is 15 amino acids. CDR3 loop: CASSRTGLINEKLFF. In DNA form, the CDR3 reads TGCGCCAGCAGCCGAACAGGGTTGATTAATGAAAAACTGTTTTTT.

J is TRBJ2-1 and V is TRBV4-2, with D unclear. This CDR3 region has 15 residues. Trimming left V 0 bases short and J 3 bases short, with 9 bases between. CDR1 and CDR2 from the germline V gene are LGHNA and YNFKEQ. The CDR3 DNA is TGTGCCAGCAGCCAAGAGATCCAGGACTACAATGAGCAGTTCTTC. It translates to CASSQEIQDYNEQFF.

The rearrangement links TRBV3-1 (or the pseudogene TRBV3-2) to TRBJ1-3; TRBD1 agrees at 8 bases. Germline V gene lookup returns CDR1 LGHDT and CDR2 YNNKEL (reference sequence). Trimming took 4 bases from V and 3 from J; bases not matched to a gene: 17. CDR3 length equals 19 residues. The CDR3 spells CASSPGQGSPREDGNTIYF. For the CDR3, the DNA is TGTGCCAGCAGCCCCGGACAGGGAAGCCCCCGGGAAGATGGAAACACCATATATTTT.

The gene calls are TRBV4-2 and TRBJ2-5; D may be TRBD2 (7 bases). The germline V gene has CDR1 LGHNA and CDR2 YNFKEQ. CDR3 length: 16 amino acids. Trimming shortened V by 1 base and J by 1 base, and 13 bases separated the two germline ends. CDR3 sequence: CASSQVGGPVQETQYF. The CDR3 DNA follows: TGTGCCAGCAGCCAAGTCGGGGGGCCGGTCCAAGAGACCCAGTACTTC.

The chain uses TRBV15 and TRBJ1-4, with no clear D. This CDR3 is built from 13 residues. The germline V gene has CDR1 LNHNV and CDR2 YYDKDF (reference sequence). V was cut by 0 bases and J by 7 bases, with 6 bases left in between. CDR3 DNA: TGTGCCACCAGCAGAGACCACAGTGAAAAACTGTTTTTT. Translation: CATSRDHSEKLFF. The whole variable domain, remainder taken from reference TRBV15 and TRBJ1-4, is DAMVIQNPRYQVTQFGKPVTLSCSQTLNHNVMYWYQQKSSQAPKLLFHYYDKDFNNEADTPDNFQSRRPNTSFCFLDIRSPGLGDTAMYLCATSRDHSEKLFFGSGTQLSVL.

The chain has TRBV3-1 (or the pseudogene TRBV3-2) and TRBJ2-1, with 11 bases aligning to TRBD2. The V gene end was trimmed by 4 bases and the J gene end by 5 bases; junction bases not matched to a gene: 4. Germline V gene data show CDR1 as LGHDT and CDR2 as YNNKEL (reference sequence). The CDR3 runs to 15 residues. The CDR3 sequence: CASSRSGGAHNEQFF. The CDR3 DNA reads TGTGCCAGCAGCCGTAGCGGGGGGGCCCACAATGAGCAGTTCTTC.

V gene TRBV29-1 combines with J gene TRBJ2-3, with 8 nucleotides matching TRBD2. J gave up 3 bases and V 3 bases, and 2 bases lay outside the gene matches. CDR3 size: 13 residues. The germline CDR1 and CDR2 sequences are SQVTM and ANQGSEA. CDR3 region: CSVDERGTDTQYF. For the CDR3, the DNA is TGCAGCGTTGATGAGCGGGGGACAGATACGCAGTATTTT.

The rearrangement joins TRBV5-6 to TRBJ1-2; TRBD1 agrees at 9 bases. CDR3 length: 15 amino acids. J lost 3 bases, V lost 4 bases, and 7 bases had no gene match. Per the germline V gene, CDR1 is SGHDT and CDR2 is YYEEEE. The CDR3 spells CASSGLQGADYGYTF. The CDR3, as DNA: TGTGCCAGCAGCGGCCTACAGGGGGCAGACTATGGCTACACCTTC.

The chain has TRBV7-9 and TRBJ1-5; 8 bases align to TRBD1. In germline, CDR1 is SEHNR, CDR2 FQNEAQ (reference sequence). This CDR3 spans 16 amino acids. Trimming removed 5 bases from V and 10 bases from J; junction bases left unmatched: 16. The CDR3: CASSHTRQGRKGPQHF. The CDR3 nucleotides read TGTGCCAGCAGCCATACCCGACAGGGGCGAAAGGGTCCCCAGCATTTT.

This clone has a handful of counts. This chain connects TRBV3-1 (or the pseudogene TRBV3-2) to TRBJ1-4, with 8 bases lining up with TRBD1. CDR1 LGHDT and CDR2 YNNKEL come from the germline V gene (reference sequence). The V segment lost 2 bases and the J segment 8 bases; nucleotides outside the gene matches: 4. The CDR3 sequence is 14 residues long. The CDR3 is CASSQQGAVEKLFF. CDR3 nucleotide sequence: TGTGCCAGCAGCCAACAGGGGGCCGTCGAAAAACTGTTTTTT.